This T cell receptor beta chain was sequenced for a study of blood T cell repertoires in COVID-19. Overall study context: Some COVID-19 samples were acute and others convalescent; all came from the United States, Italy and Spain. PBMCs, B-cell-depleted T cells, or T cells were the source of the cDNA or gDNA that made up the material.

J lost 3 bases, V lost 5 bases, and 3 bases had no gene match. Germline values: CDR1 SNHLY, CDR2 FYNNEI. The CDR3 length is 14 residues. Under the authors' procedure: By means of reference gene primer amplification, nucleated cell counts were estimated. Clones were sequenced by immunoSEQ multiplex PCR, and TCRdb holds only the in-frame ones, with some missing. The V and J calls and clone size are taken from that table; D and trimming were inferred from the DNA. The sample holds tens of thousands of clones, 88% seen once. The V gene is TRBV2, the J gene TRBJ2-7; 11 bases are a match to TRBD1. The TCR was taken from a human donor in a cohort sampled during active COVID-19. The sequenced sample consisted of peripheral blood. In DNA form, the CDR3 reads TGTGCCAGCAGTCCGGGACAGGGGGACTACGAGCAGTACTTC. It translates to CASSPGQGDYEQYF.